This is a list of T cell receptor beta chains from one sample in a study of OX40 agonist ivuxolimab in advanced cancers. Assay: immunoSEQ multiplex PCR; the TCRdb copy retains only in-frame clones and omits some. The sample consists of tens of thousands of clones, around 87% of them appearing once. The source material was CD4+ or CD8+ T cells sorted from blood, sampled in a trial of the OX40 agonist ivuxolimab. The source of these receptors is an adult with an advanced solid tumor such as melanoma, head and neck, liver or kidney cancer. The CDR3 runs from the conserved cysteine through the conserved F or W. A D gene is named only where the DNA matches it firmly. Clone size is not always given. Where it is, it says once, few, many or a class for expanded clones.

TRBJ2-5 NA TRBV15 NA CATSPRQGGETQYF TGTGCCACCAGCCCCCGACAGGGAGGTGAGACCCAGTACTTC
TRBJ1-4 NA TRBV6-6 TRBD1 CASKDRGSEKLFF TGTGCCAGTAAAGACAGGGGAAGTGAAAAACTGTTTTTT
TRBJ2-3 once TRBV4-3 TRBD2 CASSLTATSGKPSTDTQYF TGCGCCAGCAGCCTTACCGCGACTAGCGGAAAACCTAGCACAGATACGCAGTATTTT
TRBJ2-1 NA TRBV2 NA CASRVYNEQFF TGTGCCAGCAGGGTTTACAATGAGCAGTTCTTC
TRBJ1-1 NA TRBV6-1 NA CASKTGQNTEAFF TGTGCCAGCAAGACAGGTCAGAACACTGAAGCTTTCTTT
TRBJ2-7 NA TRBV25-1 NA CASSESGRLSYEQYF TGTGCCAGCAGTGAATCGGGCAGACTATCCTACGAGCAGTACTTC
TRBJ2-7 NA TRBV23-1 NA CASSHTGLVLYEQYF TGCGCCAGCAGTCACACGGGGCTCGTCCTCTACGAGCAGTACTTC
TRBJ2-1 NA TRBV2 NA CASNRNTYNEQFF TGTGCCAGCAACCGGAATACCTACAATGAGCAGTTCTTC
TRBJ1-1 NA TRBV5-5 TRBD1 CASSLLGQGETEAFF TGTGCCAGCAGTCTACTGGGACAGGGGGAAACTGAAGCTTTCTTT
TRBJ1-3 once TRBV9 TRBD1 CASSSKGQVRIYF TGTGCCAGCAGCTCCAAGGGACAGGTTCGCATATATTTT
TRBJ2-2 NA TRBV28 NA CASSFFYENTGELFF TGTGCCAGCAGTTTCTTTTACGAGAACACCGGGGAGCTGTTTTTT